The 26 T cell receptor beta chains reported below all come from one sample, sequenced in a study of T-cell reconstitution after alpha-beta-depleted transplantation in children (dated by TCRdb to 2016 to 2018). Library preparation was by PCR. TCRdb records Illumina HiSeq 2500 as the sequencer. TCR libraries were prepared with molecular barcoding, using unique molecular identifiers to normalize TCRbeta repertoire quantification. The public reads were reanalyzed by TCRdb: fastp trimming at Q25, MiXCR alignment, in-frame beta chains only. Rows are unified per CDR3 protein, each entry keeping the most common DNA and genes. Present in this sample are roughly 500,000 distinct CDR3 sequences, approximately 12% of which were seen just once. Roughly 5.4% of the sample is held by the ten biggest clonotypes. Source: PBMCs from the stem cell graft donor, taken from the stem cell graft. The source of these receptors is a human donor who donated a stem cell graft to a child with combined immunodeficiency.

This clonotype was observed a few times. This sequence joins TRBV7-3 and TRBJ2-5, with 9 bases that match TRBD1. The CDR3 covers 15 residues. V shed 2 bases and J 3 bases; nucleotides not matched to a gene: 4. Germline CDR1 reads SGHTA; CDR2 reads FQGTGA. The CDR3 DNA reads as TGTGCCAGCAGCTTAGGGGGACAGGGAAAAGAGACCCAGTACTTC. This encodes CASSLGGQGKETQYF.

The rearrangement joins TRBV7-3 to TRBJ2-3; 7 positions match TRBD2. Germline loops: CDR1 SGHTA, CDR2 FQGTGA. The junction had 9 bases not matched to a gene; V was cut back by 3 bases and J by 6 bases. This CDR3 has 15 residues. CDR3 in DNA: TGTGCCAGCAGCTTTGCGGGAGAAAAGGGGGATACGCAGTATTTT. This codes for CASSFAGEKGDTQYF. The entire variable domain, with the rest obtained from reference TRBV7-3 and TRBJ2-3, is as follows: GAGVSQTPSNKVTEKGKYVELRCDPISGHTALYWYRQSLGQGPEFLIYFQGTGAADDSGLPNDRFFAVRPEGSVSTLKIQRTERGDSAVYLCASSFAGEKGDTQYFGPGTRLTVL.

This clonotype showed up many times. The CDR3, as DNA: TGTGCCAGCAGCCGCGACAGTATCGAAGCTTTCTTT. Protein sequence: CASSRDSIEAFF. The chain joins TRBV7-9 to TRBJ1-1; D may be TRBD1 (5 bases). This CDR3 spans 12 amino acids. In germline, CDR1 is SEHNR, CDR2 FQNEAQ (reference sequence). V was shortened by 5 bases and J by 8 bases, with 12 bases between the two germline ends.

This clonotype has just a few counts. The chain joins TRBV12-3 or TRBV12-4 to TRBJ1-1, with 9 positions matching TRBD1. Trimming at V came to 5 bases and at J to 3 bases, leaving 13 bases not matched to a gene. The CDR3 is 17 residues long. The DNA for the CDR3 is TGTGCCAGCAGTAAGGACAGGGGTTGGACTATTTACACTGAAGCTTTCTTT. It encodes CASSKDRGWTIYTEAFF.

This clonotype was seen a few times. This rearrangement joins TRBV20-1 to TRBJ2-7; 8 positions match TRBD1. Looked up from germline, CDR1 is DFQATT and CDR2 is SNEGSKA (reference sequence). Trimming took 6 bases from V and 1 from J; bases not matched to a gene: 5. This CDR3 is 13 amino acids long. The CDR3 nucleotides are TGCAGTGCAGACCGGGACAGGTCCTACGAGCAGTACTTC. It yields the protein CSADRDRSYEQYF.

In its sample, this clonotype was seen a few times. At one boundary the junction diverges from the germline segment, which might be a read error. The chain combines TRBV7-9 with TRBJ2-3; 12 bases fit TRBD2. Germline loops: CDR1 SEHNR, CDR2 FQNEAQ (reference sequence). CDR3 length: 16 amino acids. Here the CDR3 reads CASSLAGGLSTDTQYF. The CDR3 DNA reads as TGTGCCAGCAGCCTAGCGGGGGGGCTCAGCACAGATACGCAGTATTTT.

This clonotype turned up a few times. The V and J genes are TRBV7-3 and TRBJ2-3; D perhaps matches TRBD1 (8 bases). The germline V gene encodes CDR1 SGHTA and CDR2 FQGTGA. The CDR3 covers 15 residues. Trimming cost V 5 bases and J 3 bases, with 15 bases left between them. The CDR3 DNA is TGTGCCAGCAGCATAGGACAGGGAGGGACAGATACGCAGTATTTT. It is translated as CASSIGQGGTDTQYF. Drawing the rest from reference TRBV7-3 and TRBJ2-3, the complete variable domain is GAGVSQTPSNKVTEKGKYVELRCDPISGHTALYWYRQSLGQGPEFLIYFQGTGAADDSGLPNDRFFAVRPEGSVSTLKIQRTERGDSAVYLCASSIGQGGTDTQYFGPGTRLTVL.

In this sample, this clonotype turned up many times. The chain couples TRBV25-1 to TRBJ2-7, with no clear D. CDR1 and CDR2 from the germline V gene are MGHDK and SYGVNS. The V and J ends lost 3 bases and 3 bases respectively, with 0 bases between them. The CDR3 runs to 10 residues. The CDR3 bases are TGTGCCAGCAGTGACTACGAGCAGTACTTC. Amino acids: CASSDYEQYF.

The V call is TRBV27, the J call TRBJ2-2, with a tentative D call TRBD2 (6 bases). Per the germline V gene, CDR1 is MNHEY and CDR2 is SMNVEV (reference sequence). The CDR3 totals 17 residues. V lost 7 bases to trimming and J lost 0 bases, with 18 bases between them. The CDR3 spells CASMAWRDGSNTGELFF. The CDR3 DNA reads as TGTGCCAGCATGGCCTGGCGGGACGGCTCGAACACCGGGGAGCTGTTTTTT.

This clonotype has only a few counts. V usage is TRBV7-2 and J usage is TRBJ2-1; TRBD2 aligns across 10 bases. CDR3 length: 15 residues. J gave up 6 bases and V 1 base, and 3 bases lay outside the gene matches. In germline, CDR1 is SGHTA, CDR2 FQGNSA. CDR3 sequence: CASSLVSGRINEQFF. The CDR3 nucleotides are TGTGCCAGCAGCTTAGTTAGCGGGAGGATCAATGAGCAGTTCTTC. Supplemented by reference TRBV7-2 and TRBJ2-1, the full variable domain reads GAGVSQSPSNKVTEKGKDVELRCDPISGHTALYWYRQSLGQGLEFLIYFQGNSAPDKSGLPSDRFSAERTGGSVSTLTIQRTQQEDSAVYLCASSLVSGRINEQFFGPGTRLTVL.

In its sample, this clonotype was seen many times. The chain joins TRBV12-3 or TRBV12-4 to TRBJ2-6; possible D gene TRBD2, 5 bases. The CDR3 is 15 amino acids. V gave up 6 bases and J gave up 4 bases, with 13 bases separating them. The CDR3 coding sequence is TGTGCCAGCAGATACGGACTTTCAGGGGCCAACGTCCTGACTTTC. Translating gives CASRYGLSGANVLTF.

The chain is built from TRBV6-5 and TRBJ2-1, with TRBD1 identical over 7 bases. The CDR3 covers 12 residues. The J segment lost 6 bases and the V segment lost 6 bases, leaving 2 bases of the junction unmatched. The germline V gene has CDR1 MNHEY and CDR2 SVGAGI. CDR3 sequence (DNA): TGTGCCAGCAGGGGACAGCTCAATGAGCAGTTCTTC. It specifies CASRGQLNEQFF.

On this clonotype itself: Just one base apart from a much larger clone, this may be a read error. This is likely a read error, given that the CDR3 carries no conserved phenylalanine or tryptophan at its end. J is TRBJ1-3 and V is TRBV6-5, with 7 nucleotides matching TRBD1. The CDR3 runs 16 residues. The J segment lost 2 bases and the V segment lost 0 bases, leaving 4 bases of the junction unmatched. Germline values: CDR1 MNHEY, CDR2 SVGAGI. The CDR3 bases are TGTGCCAGCAGTTACTCGCGAACAGGGGCTGGAAACACCATATATTAT. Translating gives CASSYSRTGAGNTIYY.

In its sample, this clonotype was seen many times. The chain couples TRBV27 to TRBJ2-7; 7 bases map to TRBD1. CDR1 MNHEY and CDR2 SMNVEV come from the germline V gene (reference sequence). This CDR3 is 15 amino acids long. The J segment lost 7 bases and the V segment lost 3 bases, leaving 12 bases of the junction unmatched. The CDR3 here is CASSLLRDSLREQYF. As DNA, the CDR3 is TGTGCCAGCAGTTTGCTCCGGGACAGTTTGCGTGAGCAGTACTTC.

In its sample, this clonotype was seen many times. The CDR3 DNA sequence: TGTGCCAGCAGTTTTCTAGCGGGAGCCCCAGATACGCAGTATTTT. Its translation is CASSFLAGAPDTQYF. The gene calls are TRBV12-3 or TRBV12-4 and TRBJ2-3, with TRBD2 identical over 10 bases. V was pared by 3 bases and J by 4 bases, with 4 bases of the junction left unmatched. The CDR3 has 15 residues.

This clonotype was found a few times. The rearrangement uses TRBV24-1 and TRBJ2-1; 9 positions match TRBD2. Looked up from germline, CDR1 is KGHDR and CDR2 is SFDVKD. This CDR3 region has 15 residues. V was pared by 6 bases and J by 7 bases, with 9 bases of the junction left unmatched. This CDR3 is CATSQGGRAGNEQFF. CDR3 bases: TGTGCCACCAGTCAAGGCGGGAGGGCCGGGAATGAGCAGTTCTTC.

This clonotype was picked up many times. CDR3: CASSLSSTGYEQYF. The CDR3, as DNA: TGTGCCAGCAGTTTGAGTTCGACAGGATACGAGCAGTACTTC. The rearrangement uses TRBV12-3 or TRBV12-4 and TRBJ2-7; perhaps TRBD1 as D (6 bases). The CDR3 sequence is 14 residues long. The V and J ends lost 3 bases and 4 bases respectively, with 13 bases between them.

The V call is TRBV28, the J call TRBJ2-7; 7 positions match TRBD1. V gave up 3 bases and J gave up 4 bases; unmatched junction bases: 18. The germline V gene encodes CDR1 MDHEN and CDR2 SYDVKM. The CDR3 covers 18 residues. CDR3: CASSLPGTAIITDYEQYF. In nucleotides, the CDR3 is TGTGCCAGCAGTTTGCCTGGGACAGCTATAATCACGGATTACGAGCAGTACTTC. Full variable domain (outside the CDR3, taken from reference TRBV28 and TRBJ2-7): DVKVTQSSRYLVKRTGEKVFLECVQDMDHENMFWYRQDPGLGLRLIYFSYDVKMKEKGDIPEGYSVSREKKERFSLILESASTNQTSMYLCASSLPGTAIITDYEQYFGPGTRLTVT.

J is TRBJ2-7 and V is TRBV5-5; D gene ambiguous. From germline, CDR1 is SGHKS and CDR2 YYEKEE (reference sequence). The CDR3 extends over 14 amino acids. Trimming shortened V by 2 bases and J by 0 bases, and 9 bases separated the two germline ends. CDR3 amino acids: CASSFQIPSYEQYF. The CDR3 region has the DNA TGTGCCAGCAGCTTTCAGATCCCCTCCTACGAGCAGTACTTC.

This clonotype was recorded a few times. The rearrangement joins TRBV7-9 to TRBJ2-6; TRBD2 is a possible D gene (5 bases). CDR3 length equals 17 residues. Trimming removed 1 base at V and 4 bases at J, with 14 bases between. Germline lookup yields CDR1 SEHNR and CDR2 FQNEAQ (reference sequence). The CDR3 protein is CASSLERERVGANVLTF. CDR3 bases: TGTGCCAGCAGCTTAGAGAGGGAACGTGTGGGGGCCAACGTCCTGACTTTC. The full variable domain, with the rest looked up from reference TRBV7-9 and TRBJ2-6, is DTGVSQNPRHKITKRGQNVTFRCDPISEHNRLYWYRQTLGQGPEFLTYFQNEAQLEKSRLLSDRFSAERPKGSFSTLEIQRTEQGDSAMYLCASSLERERVGANVLTFGAGSRLTVL.

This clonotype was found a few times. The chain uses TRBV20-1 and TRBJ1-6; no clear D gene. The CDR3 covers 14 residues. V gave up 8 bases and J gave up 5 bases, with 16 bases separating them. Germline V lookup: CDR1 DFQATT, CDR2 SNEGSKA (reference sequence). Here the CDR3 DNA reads TGCAGTTCAAGGACCTTTGGAGATAATTCACCCCTCCACTTT. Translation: CSSRTFGDNSPLHF.

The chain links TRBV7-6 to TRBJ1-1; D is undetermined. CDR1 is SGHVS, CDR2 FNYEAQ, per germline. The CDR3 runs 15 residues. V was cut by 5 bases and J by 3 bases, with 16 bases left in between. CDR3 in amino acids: CASSRTANGYTEAFF. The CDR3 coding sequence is TGTGCCAGCAGCCGTACCGCCAATGGGTACACTGAAGCTTTCTTT.

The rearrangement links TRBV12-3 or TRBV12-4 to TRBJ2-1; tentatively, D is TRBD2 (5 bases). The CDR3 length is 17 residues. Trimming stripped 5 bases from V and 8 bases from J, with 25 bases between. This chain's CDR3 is CASSGGGSSRSGHEQFF. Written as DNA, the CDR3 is TGTGCCAGCAGTGGAGGCGGGTCGTCACGGAGTGGGCATGAGCAGTTCTTC.

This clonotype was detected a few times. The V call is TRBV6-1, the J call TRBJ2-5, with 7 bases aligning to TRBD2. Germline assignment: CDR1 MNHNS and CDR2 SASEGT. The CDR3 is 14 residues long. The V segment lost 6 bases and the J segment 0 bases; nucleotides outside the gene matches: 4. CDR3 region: CASRKLANQETQYF. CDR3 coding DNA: TGTGCCAGCAGAAAACTAGCGAACCAAGAGACCCAGTACTTC.

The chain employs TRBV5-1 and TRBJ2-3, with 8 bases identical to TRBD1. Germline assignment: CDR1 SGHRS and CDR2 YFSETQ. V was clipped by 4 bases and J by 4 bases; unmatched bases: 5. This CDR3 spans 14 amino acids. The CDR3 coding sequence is TGCGCCAGCAGCCTGGACAGGGTGGCAGATACGCAGTATTTT. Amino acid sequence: CASSLDRVADTQYF.

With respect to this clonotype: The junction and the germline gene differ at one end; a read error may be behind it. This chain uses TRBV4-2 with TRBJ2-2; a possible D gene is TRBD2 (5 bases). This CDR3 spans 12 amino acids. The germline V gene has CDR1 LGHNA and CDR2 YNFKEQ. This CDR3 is CASSLGTGELLF. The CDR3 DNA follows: TGTGCCAGCAGCCTCGGAACCGGGGAGCTGCTTTTT.